This is a list of T cell receptor beta chains from one sample in a study of breast tumors, draining lymph nodes, adjacent tissues. MiXCR, applied by TCRdb to the multiplex PCR reads, yields one record per CDR3 protein. In the table there are 17,000 or so distinct CDR3 sequences, about 60% of which are singletons. Sequencing input: tumor-adjacent breast tissue. These receptors originate from a female donor with breast cancer. Some clones in this sample may be carry-over from other donors' samples. The CDR3 runs from the conserved cysteine through the conserved F or W. A D gene is named only where the DNA matches it firmly. Clone sizes are given selectively: once, few, many, or a class where the clone is expanded.

CDR3aa: CASSQDSISYEQYF
CDR3nt: TGCGCCAGCAGCCAAGACTCAATCTCCTACGAGCAGTACTTC
v_gene: TRBV11-2
abundance: .
d_gene: .
j_gene: TRBJ2-7

CDR3aa: CASSLGSHYNEQFF
CDR3nt: TGTGCCAGCAGCTTAGGCAGTCACTACAATGAGCAGTTCTTC
v_gene: TRBV7-2
abundance: .
d_gene: .
j_gene: TRBJ2-1

CDR3aa: CAISDGGLRQPQHF
CDR3nt: TGTGCCATCAGTGATGGGGGGTTGAGGCAGCCCCAGCATTTT
v_gene: TRBV10-3
abundance: .
d_gene: .
j_gene: TRBJ1-5

CDR3aa: CASSLNPDPNNEQFF
CDR3nt: TGTGCCAGCAGCTTAAACCCCGACCCGAACAATGAGCAGTTCTTC
v_gene: TRBV7-6
abundance: few
d_gene: .
j_gene: TRBJ2-1

CDR3aa: CASSPELADEQYF
CDR3nt: TGTGCCAGCAGCCCTGAACTAGCGGACGAGCAGTACTTC
v_gene: TRBV11-2
abundance: few
d_gene: TRBD2
j_gene: TRBJ2-7

CDR3aa: CASSYPEGAGTQYF
CDR3nt: TGTGCCAGCAGTTACCCGGAGGGGGCGGGGACCCAGTACTTC
v_gene: TRBV12-3/TRBV12-4
abundance: .
d_gene: .
j_gene: TRBJ2-5

CDR3aa: CASSRDSNTGELFF
CDR3nt: TGTGCCAGCAGCAGGGACAGTAACACCGGGGAGCTGTTTTTT
v_gene: TRBV7-3
abundance: .
d_gene: TRBD1
j_gene: TRBJ2-2

CDR3aa: CASSLSGQGTDTQYF
CDR3nt: TGTGCCAGCAGTTTATCTGGACAGGGAACAGATACGCAGTATTTT
v_gene: TRBV28
abundance: many
d_gene: TRBD1
j_gene: TRBJ2-3

CDR3aa: CSAKSARGSSGYTF
CDR3nt: TGCAGTGCTAAGTCGGCCAGGGGGTCCTCTGGCTACACCTTC
v_gene: TRBV20-1
abundance: .
d_gene: TRBD1
j_gene: TRBJ1-2

CDR3aa: CASSPRGGDNSPLHF
CDR3nt: TGTGCCAGCAGCCCGCGGGGCGGAGATAATTCACCCCTCCACTTT
v_gene: TRBV7-2
abundance: .
d_gene: .
j_gene: TRBJ1-6

CDR3aa: CASSLGRNQDTQYF
CDR3nt: TGCGCCAGCAGCTTGGGCAGGAACCAAGACACCCAGTACTTC
v_gene: TRBV5-1
abundance: many
d_gene: .
j_gene: TRBJ2-5

CDR3aa: CASSFTSPGTGTEQYF
CDR3nt: TGTGCCAGCAGCTTCACGAGCCCCGGGACAGGGACCGAGCAGTACTTC
v_gene: TRBV7-3
abundance: .
d_gene: TRBD1
j_gene: TRBJ2-7

CDR3aa: CASSWTGTGDSPLHF
CDR3nt: TGTGCCAGCAGCTGGACCGGGACAGGGGATTCACCCCTCCACTTT
v_gene: TRBV7-8
abundance: .
d_gene: TRBD1
j_gene: TRBJ1-6

CDR3aa: CASSSRGGYEQYF
CDR3nt: TGTGCCAGCAGCTCCCGGGGGGGCTACGAGCAGTACTTC
v_gene: TRBV7-9
abundance: medium-sized
d_gene: TRBD2
j_gene: TRBJ2-7

CDR3aa: CASSLDPGKPGWGYEQYF
CDR3nt: TGTGCCAGCAGCTTAGATCCCGGGAAACCCGGGTGGGGCTACGAGCAGTACTTC
v_gene: TRBV11-2
abundance: .
d_gene: .
j_gene: TRBJ2-7

CDR3aa: CASSDTGGSTTFYEQYF
CDR3nt: TGTGCCAGCAGTGATACAGGGGGCTCGACCACCTTCTACGAGCAGTACTTC
v_gene: TRBV25-1
abundance: once
d_gene: TRBD1
j_gene: TRBJ2-7

CDR3aa: CASSEVGRFSPLHF
CDR3nt: TGTGCCAGCAGTGAAGTGGGCAGGTTTTCACCCCTCCACTTT
v_gene: TRBV6-1
abundance: .
d_gene: .
j_gene: TRBJ1-6

CDR3aa: CASSRSYNEQFF
CDR3nt: TGTGCCAGCAGTCGCTCATACAATGAGCAGTTCTTC
v_gene: TRBV25-1
abundance: .
d_gene: .
j_gene: TRBJ2-1

CDR3aa: CASSVDRGRGETQYF
CDR3nt: TGTGCCAGCAGCGTAGACCGCGGGAGGGGGGAGACCCAGTACTTC
v_gene: TRBV9
abundance: .
d_gene: TRBD2
j_gene: TRBJ2-5

CDR3aa: CASSLPRGEQYF
CDR3nt: TGTGCCAGCAGCCTTCCCCGGGGCGAGCAGTACTTC
v_gene: TRBV5-6
abundance: .
d_gene: .
j_gene: TRBJ2-7

CDR3aa: CASEDRVNTGELFF
CDR3nt: TGTGCCAGCGAAGACAGGGTGAACACCGGGGAGCTGTTTTTT
v_gene: TRBV24-1
abundance: .
d_gene: TRBD1
j_gene: TRBJ2-2

CDR3aa: CASRNINSPLHF
CDR3nt: TGTGCCAGCAGAAATATTAATTCACCCCTCCACTTT
v_gene: TRBV28
abundance: many
d_gene: .
j_gene: TRBJ1-6

CDR3aa: CASSSESYNEQFF
CDR3nt: TGTGCCAGCAGTAGCGAGTCCTACAATGAGCAGTTCTTC
v_gene: TRBV2
abundance: .
d_gene: .
j_gene: TRBJ2-1

CDR3aa: CASSQASLARYEQYF
CDR3nt: TGTGCCAGCAGCCAAGCCTCATTAGCCCGGTACGAGCAGTACTTC
v_gene: TRBV4-2
abundance: .
d_gene: .
j_gene: TRBJ2-7

CDR3aa: CASSPTGGPHQPQHF
CDR3nt: TGTGCCAGCAGCCCCACAGGGGGCCCCCATCAGCCCCAGCATTTT
v_gene: TRBV2
abundance: .
d_gene: TRBD1
j_gene: TRBJ1-5

CDR3aa: CATSRGPGTMTYEQYF
CDR3nt: TGTGCCACCAGCAGAGGACCCGGGACAATGACCTACGAGCAGTACTTC
v_gene: TRBV15
abundance: .
d_gene: .
j_gene: TRBJ2-7

CDR3aa: CASMITGANTEAFF
CDR3nt: TGTGCCAGCATGATAACAGGGGCTAACACTGAAGCTTTCTTT
v_gene: TRBV3-1
abundance: many
d_gene: TRBD1
j_gene: TRBJ1-1

CDR3aa: CASSQKGEGYTF
CDR3nt: TGCGCCAGCAGCCAAAAGGGGGAAGGCTACACCTTC
v_gene: TRBV4-3
abundance: .
d_gene: .
j_gene: TRBJ1-2

CDR3aa: CASSDVSGTYEQYF
CDR3nt: TGTGCCAGCAGTGACGTGAGCGGCACCTACGAGCAGTACTTC
v_gene: TRBV6-5
abundance: .
d_gene: .
j_gene: TRBJ2-7

CDR3aa: CASSLAVLSTDTQYF
CDR3nt: TGTGCCAGCAGCTTAGCAGTACTTAGCACAGATACGCAGTATTTT
v_gene: TRBV11-2
abundance: .
d_gene: .
j_gene: TRBJ2-3

CDR3aa: CASSVTGGANNSPLHF
CDR3nt: TGTGCCAGCAGCGTAACAGGGGGCGCAAATAATTCACCCCTCCACTTT
v_gene: TRBV5-5
abundance: medium-sized
d_gene: TRBD1
j_gene: TRBJ1-6

CDR3aa: CASSLVLVGMVF
CDR3nt: TGTGCCAGCAGCTTAGTGTTAGTAGGCATGGTCTTC
v_gene: TRBV11-2
abundance: .
d_gene: .
j_gene: TRBJ2-1

CDR3aa: CSATRRRGTYEQYF
CDR3nt: TGCAGTGCAACAAGAAGGCGGGGGACCTACGAGCAGTACTTC
v_gene: TRBV20-1
abundance: .
d_gene: TRBD2
j_gene: TRBJ2-7

CDR3aa: CASSRPSRGYTF
CDR3nt: TGTGCCAGTAGTAGGCCGTCCCGAGGCTACACCTTC
v_gene: TRBV19
abundance: .
d_gene: .
j_gene: TRBJ1-2

CDR3aa: CASSLMGTPQETQYF
CDR3nt: TGCGCCAGCAGCTTGATGGGGACTCCCCAAGAGACCCAGTACTTC
v_gene: TRBV5-1
abundance: many
d_gene: .
j_gene: TRBJ2-5

CDR3aa: CASSFYICSADRDRGEKAQYF
CDR3nt: .
v_gene: TRBV7-3
abundance: .
d_gene: .
j_gene: TRBJ2-5

CDR3aa: CASSLGGGTGSLGNQPQHF
CDR3nt: TGTGCCAGCAGTTTAGGGGGGGGGACAGGGAGTTTGGGCAATCAGCCCCAGCATTTT
v_gene: TRBV12-3/TRBV12-4
abundance: many
d_gene: TRBD1
j_gene: TRBJ1-5

CDR3aa: CASSPPTYSEQYF
CDR3nt: TGTGCCAGCAGCCCCCCCACCTACTCCGAGCAGTACTTC
v_gene: TRBV11-1
abundance: .
d_gene: .
j_gene: TRBJ2-7

CDR3aa: CASSLNPGIGELFF
CDR3nt: TGTGCCAGCAGCCTGAACCCAGGGATCGGGGAGCTGTTTTTT
v_gene: TRBV5-1
abundance: .
d_gene: .
j_gene: TRBJ2-2

CDR3aa: CASGSGLSNTEAFF
CDR3nt: TGTGCCAGCGGTTCGGGGCTAAGTAACACTGAAGCTTTCTTT
v_gene: TRBV12-3/TRBV12-4
abundance: .
d_gene: .
j_gene: TRBJ1-1

CDR3aa: CASSPRFAGFTEAFF
CDR3nt: TGTGCCAGCAGCCCCCGGTTCGCGGGGTTCACTGAAGCTTTCTTT
v_gene: TRBV11-2
abundance: many
d_gene: .
j_gene: TRBJ1-1

CDR3aa: CSARDITRGTDTQYF
CDR3nt: TGCAGTGCTAGAGACATTACAAGAGGCACAGATACGCAGTATTTT
v_gene: TRBV20-1
abundance: .
d_gene: .
j_gene: TRBJ2-3